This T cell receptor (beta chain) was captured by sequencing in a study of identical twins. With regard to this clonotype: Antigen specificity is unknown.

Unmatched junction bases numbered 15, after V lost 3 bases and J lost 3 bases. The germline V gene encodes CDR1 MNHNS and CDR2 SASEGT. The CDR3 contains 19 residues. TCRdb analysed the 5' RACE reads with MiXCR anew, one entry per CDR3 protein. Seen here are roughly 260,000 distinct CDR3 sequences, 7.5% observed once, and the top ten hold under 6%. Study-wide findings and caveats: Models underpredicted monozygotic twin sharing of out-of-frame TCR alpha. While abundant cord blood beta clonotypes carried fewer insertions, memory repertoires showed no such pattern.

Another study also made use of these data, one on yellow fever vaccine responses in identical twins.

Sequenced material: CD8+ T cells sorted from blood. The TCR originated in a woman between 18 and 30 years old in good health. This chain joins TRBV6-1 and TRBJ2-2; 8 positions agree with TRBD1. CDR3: CASSDTGQGPSLYTGELFF. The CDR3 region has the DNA TGTGCCAGCAGTGATACCGGACAGGGCCCTTCTTTATACACCGGGGAGCTGTTTTTT.